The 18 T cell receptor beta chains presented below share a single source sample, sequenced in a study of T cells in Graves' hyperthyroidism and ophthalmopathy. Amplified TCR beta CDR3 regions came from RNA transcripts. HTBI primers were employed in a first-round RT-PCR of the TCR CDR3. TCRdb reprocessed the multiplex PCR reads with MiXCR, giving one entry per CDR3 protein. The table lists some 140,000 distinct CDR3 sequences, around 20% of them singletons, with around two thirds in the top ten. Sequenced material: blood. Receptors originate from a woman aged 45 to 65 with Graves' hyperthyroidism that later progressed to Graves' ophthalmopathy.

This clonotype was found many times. The CDR3 DNA reads TGTGCCAGCAGTGCAGCGACAGGGCTCGGCTACACCTTC. Translating gives CASSAATGLGYTF. J is TRBJ1-2 and V is TRBV6-1; 7 nucleotides agree with TRBD1. Looked up from germline, CDR1 is MNHNS and CDR2 is SASEGT. J lost 8 bases, V lost 4 bases, and 7 bases had no gene match. CDR3 length: 13 residues.

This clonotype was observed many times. The CDR3 loop reads CASRSGDSSYEQYF. The DNA of the CDR3 is TGTGCCAGTCGTAGCGGGGATAGCTCCTACGAGCAGTACTTC. This sequence joins TRBV28 and TRBJ2-7; 8 bases are shared with TRBD2. J lost 0 bases, V lost 9 bases, and 7 bases had no gene match. Per germline, CDR1 MDHEN and CDR2 SYDVKM. The CDR3 contains 14 residues.

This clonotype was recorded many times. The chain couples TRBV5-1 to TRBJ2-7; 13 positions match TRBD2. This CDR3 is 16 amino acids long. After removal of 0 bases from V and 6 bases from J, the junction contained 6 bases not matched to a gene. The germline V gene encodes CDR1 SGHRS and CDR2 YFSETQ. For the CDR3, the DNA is TGCGCCAGCAGCTTGGGGACTAGCGGGAGACTCGGCGAGCAGTACTTC. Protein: CASSLGTSGRLGEQYF.

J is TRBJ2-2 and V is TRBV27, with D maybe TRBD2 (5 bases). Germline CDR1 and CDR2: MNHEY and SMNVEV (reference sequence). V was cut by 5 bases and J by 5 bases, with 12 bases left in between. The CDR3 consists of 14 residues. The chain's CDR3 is CASSPGRRTGELFF. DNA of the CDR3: TGTGCCAGCAGTCCTGGGAGACGGACCGGGGAGCTGTTTTTT.

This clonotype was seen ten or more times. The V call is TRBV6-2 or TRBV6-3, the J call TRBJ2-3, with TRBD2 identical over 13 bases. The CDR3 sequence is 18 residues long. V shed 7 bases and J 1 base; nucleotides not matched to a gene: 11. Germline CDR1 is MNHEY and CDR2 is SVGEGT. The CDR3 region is CASIPGTSGTAGTDTQYF. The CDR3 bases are TGTGCCAGCATCCCCGGGACTAGCGGGACGGCAGGCACAGATACGCAGTATTTT.

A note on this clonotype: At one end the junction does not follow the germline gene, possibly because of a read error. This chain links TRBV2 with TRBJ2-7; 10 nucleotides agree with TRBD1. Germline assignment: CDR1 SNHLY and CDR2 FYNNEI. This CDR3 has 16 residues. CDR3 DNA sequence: TGTGCCAGCACCGCAAGTAGTGTCCTGACAGGGGGCGAGCGGTACTTC. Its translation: CASTASSVLTGGERYF.

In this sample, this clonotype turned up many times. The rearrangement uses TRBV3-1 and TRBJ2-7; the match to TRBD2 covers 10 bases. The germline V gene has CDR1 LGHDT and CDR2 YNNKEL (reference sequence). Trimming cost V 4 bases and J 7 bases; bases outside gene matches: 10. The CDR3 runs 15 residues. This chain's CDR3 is CASSRGLAVKGEQYF. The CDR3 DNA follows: TGTGCCAGCAGCCGAGGACTAGCGGTAAAAGGAGAGCAGTACTTC.

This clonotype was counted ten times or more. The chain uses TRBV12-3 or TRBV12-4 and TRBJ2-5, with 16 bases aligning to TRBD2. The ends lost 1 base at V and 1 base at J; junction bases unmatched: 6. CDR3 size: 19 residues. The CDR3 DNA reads TGTGCCAGCAGTTTAGTGGCCGGGACTAGCGGGAGGGCCCAAGAGACCCAGTACTTC. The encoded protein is CASSLVAGTSGRAQETQYF.

The CDR3 region has the DNA TGTGCCAGCAGCCAAGTTCGGGAGGGGCGCTCCGGGGAGCTGTTTTTT. It codes for CASSQVREGRSGELFF. This sequence joins TRBV3-1 and TRBJ2-2; 8 bases map to TRBD2. Unmatched junction bases numbered 7, after V lost 1 base and J lost 6 bases. Germline V gene sequence: CDR1 LGHDT, CDR2 YNNKEL (reference sequence). The CDR3 totals 16 residues.

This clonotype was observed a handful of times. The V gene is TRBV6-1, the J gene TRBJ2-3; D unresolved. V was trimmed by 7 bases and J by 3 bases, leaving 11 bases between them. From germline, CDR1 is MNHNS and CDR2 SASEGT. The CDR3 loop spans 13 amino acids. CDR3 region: CASMRPQTDTQYF. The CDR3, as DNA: TGTGCCAGCATGCGGCCCCAGACAGATACGCAGTATTTT.

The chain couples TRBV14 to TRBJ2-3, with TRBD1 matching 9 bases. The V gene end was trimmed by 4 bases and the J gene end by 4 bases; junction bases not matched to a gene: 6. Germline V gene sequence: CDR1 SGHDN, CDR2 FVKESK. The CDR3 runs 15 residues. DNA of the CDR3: TGTGCCAGCAGCCTAACCGGGACAGGGTCAGATACGCAGTATTTT. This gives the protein CASSLTGTGSDTQYF.

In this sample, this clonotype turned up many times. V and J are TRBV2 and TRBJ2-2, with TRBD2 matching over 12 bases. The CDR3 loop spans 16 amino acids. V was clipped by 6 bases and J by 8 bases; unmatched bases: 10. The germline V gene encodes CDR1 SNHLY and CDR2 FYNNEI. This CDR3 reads CASRGNGLAGSGELFF. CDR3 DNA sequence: TGTGCCAGCAGGGGGAACGGACTAGCGGGATCTGGGGAGCTGTTTTTT.

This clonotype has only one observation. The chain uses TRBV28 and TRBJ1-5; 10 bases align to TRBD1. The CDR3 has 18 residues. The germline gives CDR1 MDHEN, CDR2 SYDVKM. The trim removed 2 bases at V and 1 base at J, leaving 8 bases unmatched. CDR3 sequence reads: CASSLLRQGARSNQPQHF. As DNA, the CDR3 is TGTGCCAGCAGTTTACTTCGACAGGGGGCGCGAAGCAATCAGCCCCAGCATTTT.

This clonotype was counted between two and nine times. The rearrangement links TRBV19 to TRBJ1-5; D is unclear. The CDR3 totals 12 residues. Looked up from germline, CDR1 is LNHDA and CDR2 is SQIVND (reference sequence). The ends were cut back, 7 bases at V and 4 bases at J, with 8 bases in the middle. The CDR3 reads CASNLGNQPQHF. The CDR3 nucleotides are TGTGCCAGTAATCTGGGAAATCAGCCCCAGCATTTT.

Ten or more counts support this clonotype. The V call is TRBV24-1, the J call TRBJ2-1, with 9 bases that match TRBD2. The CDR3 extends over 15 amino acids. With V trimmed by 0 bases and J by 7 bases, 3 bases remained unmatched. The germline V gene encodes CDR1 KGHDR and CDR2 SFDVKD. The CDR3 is CATSDLGTSWNEQFF. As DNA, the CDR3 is TGTGCCACCAGTGATTTGGGGACTAGCTGGAATGAGCAGTTCTTC.

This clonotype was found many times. CDR3 amino acids: CASSHMGTGTSAPSYNEQFF. In DNA form, the CDR3 reads TGTGCCAGCAGCCACATGGGAACGGGGACTAGCGCCCCCTCCTACAATGAGCAGTTCTTC. The rearrangement joins TRBV27 to TRBJ2-1; 10 positions match TRBD2. The J segment lost 0 bases and the V segment lost 6 bases, leaving 17 bases of the junction unmatched. From germline, CDR1 is MNHEY and CDR2 SMNVEV (reference sequence). The CDR3 length is 20 residues.

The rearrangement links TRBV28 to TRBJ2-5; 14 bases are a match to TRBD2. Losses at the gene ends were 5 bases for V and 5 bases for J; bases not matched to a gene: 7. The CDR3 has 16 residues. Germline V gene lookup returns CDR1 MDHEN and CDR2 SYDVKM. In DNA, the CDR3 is TGTGCCAGCAGTGGGACTAGCGGGAGCACGGTGGAGACCCAGTACTTC. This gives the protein CASSGTSGSTVETQYF.

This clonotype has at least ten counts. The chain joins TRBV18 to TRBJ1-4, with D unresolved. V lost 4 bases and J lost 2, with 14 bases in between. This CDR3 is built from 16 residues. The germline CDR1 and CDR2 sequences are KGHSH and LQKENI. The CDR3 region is CASSLATVATNEKLFF. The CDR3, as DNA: TGTGCCAGCTCACTTGCGACCGTTGCCACTAATGAAAAACTGTTTTTT.